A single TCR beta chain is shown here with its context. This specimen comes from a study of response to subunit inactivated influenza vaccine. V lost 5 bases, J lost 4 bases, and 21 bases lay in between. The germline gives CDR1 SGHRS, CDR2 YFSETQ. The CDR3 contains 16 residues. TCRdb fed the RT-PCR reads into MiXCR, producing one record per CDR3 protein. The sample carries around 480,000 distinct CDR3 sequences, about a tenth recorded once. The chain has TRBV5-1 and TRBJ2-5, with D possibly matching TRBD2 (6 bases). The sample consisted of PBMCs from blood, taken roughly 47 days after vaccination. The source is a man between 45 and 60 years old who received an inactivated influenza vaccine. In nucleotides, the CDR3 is TGCGCCAGCAGAGTCGGGGGTCGGTATGTTGTAGAGACCCAGTACTTC. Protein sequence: CASRVGGRYVVETQYF. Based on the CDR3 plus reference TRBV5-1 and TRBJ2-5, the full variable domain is KAGVTQTPRYLIKTRGQQVTLSCSPISGHRSVSWYQQTPGQGLQFLFEYFSETQRNKGNFPGRFSGRQFSNSRSEMNVSTLELGDSALYLCASRVGGRYVVETQYFGPGTRLLVL.